One sample yielded the 24 T cell receptor beta chains listed below, sequenced in a study of cytomegalovirus exposure and HLA in healthy donors. 13 Jbeta primers and 60 Vbeta primers were used for the PCR. Profiled with immunoSEQ multiplex PCR; TCRdb holds only in-frame clones, not every one. This listing includes approximately 37,000 clones. Sequencing was done on a sample of PBMCs. These receptors were taken from a man aged 35 to 55 in good health and CMV-seropositive.

CDR3 amino acids: CASSVTSGRGNEQFF. CDR3 DNA: TGTGCCAGCAGTGTGACTAGCGGGAGGGGGAATGAGCAGTTCTTC. The chain joins TRBV6-4 to TRBJ2-1, with 14 bases aligning to TRBD2. This CDR3 spans 15 amino acids. CDR1 is MRHNA, CDR2 SNTAGT, per germline. V lost 4 bases and J lost 7; bases outside the gene matches: 3.

J is TRBJ2-1 and V is TRBV10-3; possibly TRBD1 for D (6 bases). Trimming pared 7 bases from V and 6 bases from J, leaving 13 bases between. CDR3 size: 13 residues. Germline CDR1 and CDR2: ENHRY and SYGVKD. CDR3 DNA sequence: TGTGCCATCAAGCCAGGGGTTACCAATGAGCAGTTCTTC. It is translated as CAIKPGVTNEQFF.

The genes are TRBV6-1 and TRBJ2-3; 7 bases align to TRBD1. Trimming removed 10 bases from V and 3 bases from J; junction bases left unmatched: 10. Germline CDR1 is MNHNS and CDR2 is SASEGT. The CDR3 is 14 amino acids. The CDR3 spells CATIRPTGTDTQYF. The DNA for the CDR3 is TGTGCCACCATACGGCCGACAGGGACAGATACGCAGTATTTT.

This chain links TRBV2 with TRBJ2-7; 9 bases match TRBD2. After removal of 7 bases from V and 10 bases from J, the junction contained 11 bases not matched to a gene. This CDR3 region has 13 residues. Germline lookup yields CDR1 SNHLY and CDR2 FYNNEI. The CDR3 sequence is CASTRLAATEQYF. The CDR3 DNA reads as TGTGCCAGCACGAGACTAGCGGCCACGGAACAGTACTTC. Using reference TRBV2 and TRBJ2-7 for the parts outside the CDR3, the full variable domain is EPEVTQTPSHQVTQMGQEVILRCVPISNHLYFYWYRQILGQKVEFLVSFYNNEISEKSEIFDDQFSVERPDGSNFTLKIRSTKLEDSAMYFCASTRLAATEQYFGPGTRLTVT.

The chain links TRBV15 to TRBJ2-7; maybe TRBD2 (5 bases). This CDR3 contains 13 residues. V lost 5 bases and J 3 bases, leaving 11 bases between the germline ends. The germline CDR1 and CDR2 sequences are LNHNV and YYDKDF (reference sequence). As DNA, the CDR3 is TGTGCCACCAGCGCTAGCAGTGTCTACGAGCAGTACTTC. It translates to CATSASSVYEQYF.

The rearrangement links TRBV2 to TRBJ2-3; tentative D call: TRBD1 (6 bases). The length of the CDR3 is 14 residues. Per germline, CDR1 SNHLY and CDR2 FYNNEI. With 7 bases removed from V and 0 bases from J, the gap between germline ends came to 11 bases. The CDR3 nucleotides are TGTGCCAGCAAGGACAGCGATAGCACAGATACGCAGTATTTT. This sequence encodes CASKDSDSTDTQYF.

The rearrangement joins TRBV30 to TRBJ2-3, with TRBD2 identical over 9 bases. CDR3 size: 14 residues. Trimming at V came to 1 base and at J to 6 bases, leaving 5 bases not matched to a gene. Germline assignment: CDR1 GTSNPN and CDR2 SVGIG (reference sequence). The CDR3 spells CAWSGAGGQDTQYF. DNA for the CDR3: TGTGCCTGGAGTGGCGCGGGAGGGCAGGATACGCAGTATTTT.

Worth noting for this clone: The same CDR3 also results from other DNA sequences found in this sample. CDR3 loop: CASSFAGSYEQYF. The CDR3, as DNA: TGTGCCAGCAGCTTTGCGGGTTCGTACGAGCAGTACTTC. The chain carries TRBV11-2 and TRBJ2-7, with TRBD2 as a possible D gene (5 bases). Germline CDR1 SGHAT, CDR2 FQNNGV. This CDR3 is built from 13 residues. V was shortened by 3 bases and J by 4 bases, with 10 bases between the two germline ends.

This rearrangement joins TRBV14 to TRBJ2-3; TRBD2 matches at 9 bases. With V trimmed by 4 bases and J by 0 bases, 14 bases remained unmatched. This CDR3 is built from 19 residues. CDR1 SGHDN and CDR2 FVKESK come from the germline V gene. DNA for the CDR3: TGTGCCAGCAGCCTCCGGGACAGAAGACTAGCGGCTAGCACAGATACGCAGTATTTT. Translating it yields CASSLRDRRLAASTDTQYF.

The rearrangement uses TRBV19 and TRBJ2-2, with D possibly matching TRBD2 (5 bases). This CDR3 region has 16 residues. V lost 3 bases and J lost 0, with 11 bases in between. From germline, CDR1 is LNHDA and CDR2 SQIVND (reference sequence). The CDR3 loop is CASSMSGISNTGELFF. CDR3 nucleotides: TGTGCCAGTAGTATGTCCGGGATCTCGAACACCGGGGAGCTGTTTTTT.

The chain combines TRBV27 with TRBJ1-1; D uncertain. The V gene lost 0 bases and the J gene lost 5 bases, with 13 bases spanning the gap. CDR3 size: 15 residues. Germline V gene data show CDR1 as MNHEY and CDR2 as SMNVEV (reference sequence). The CDR3 nucleotides read TGTGCCAGCAGTTTATCATCGTCGGCGGGAACTGAAGCTTTCTTT. Translation: CASSLSSSAGTEAFF.

This chain links TRBV27 with TRBJ1-2; a possible D gene is TRBD1 (5 bases). The germline CDR1 and CDR2 sequences are MNHEY and SMNVEV (reference sequence). The CDR3 covers 15 residues. V was cut by 3 bases and J by 4 bases, with 15 bases left in between. The chain's CDR3 is CASSFTGPGGYGYTF. Here the CDR3 DNA reads TGTGCCAGCAGTTTCACCGGGCCGGGGGGCTATGGCTACACCTTC.

J is TRBJ2-3 and V is TRBV4-2, with TRBD1 matching 10 bases. Unmatched junction bases numbered 2, after V lost 1 base and J lost 4 bases. CDR3 length: 15 residues. The germline gives CDR1 LGHNA, CDR2 YNFKEQ. The CDR3 region is CASSQGGQGSDTQYF. The CDR3 DNA follows: TGTGCCAGCAGCCAAGGGGGACAGGGGTCAGATACGCAGTATTTT.

V is TRBV10-3 and J is TRBJ2-7; 8 nucleotides align to TRBD1. CDR1 is ENHRY, CDR2 SYGVKD, per germline. The CDR3 has 17 residues. Germline trimming cut 4 bases from V and 1 base from J; bases unmatched to any gene: 12. CDR3 DNA: TGTGCCATCAGTGGGTCAGAAGGGACAGGATTATCCTACGAGCAGTACTTC. Protein: CAISGSEGTGLSYEQYF.

The chain recombines TRBV6-6 with TRBJ2-3; D is possibly TRBD2 (5 bases). The CDR3 is 16 amino acids. Looked up from germline, CDR1 is MNHNY and CDR2 is SVGAGI (reference sequence). The germline V and J ends were trimmed by 3 bases and 3 bases, with 16 bases remaining between them. CDR3 coding DNA: TGTGCCAGCAGTTATTCCGATAGCGTGGGGACAGATACGCAGTATTTT. Its protein is CASSYSDSVGTDTQYF.

The genes are TRBV19 and TRBJ2-7, with D unclear. Trimming left V 5 bases short and J 1 base short, with 3 bases between. Germline V gene sequence: CDR1 LNHDA, CDR2 SQIVND (reference sequence). The CDR3 length is 11 residues. CDR3 nucleotides: TGTGCCAGTAGTTTATCCTACGAGCAGTACTTC. It encodes CASSLSYEQYF.

The DNA for the CDR3 is TGTGCCAGCAGTGACTCCTACTTCCAAGAGACCCAGTACTTC. Translated: CASSDSYFQETQYF. V usage is TRBV2 and J usage is TRBJ2-5; no reliable D call. V lost 3 bases and J lost 1, with 9 bases in between. Germline CDR1 reads SNHLY; CDR2 reads FYNNEI. The CDR3 loop spans 14 amino acids.

The chain uses TRBV18 and TRBJ2-6, with no clear D. V lost 3 bases to trimming and J lost 0 bases, with 9 bases between them. CDR3 length: 16 amino acids. The germline CDR1 and CDR2 sequences are KGHSH and LQKENI. The CDR3 here is CASSPGGTSGANVLTF. The CDR3 nucleotides are TGTGCCAGCTCACCCGGCGGAACCTCTGGGGCCAACGTCCTGACTTTC. The whole variable domain, filled in from reference TRBV18 and TRBJ2-6, reads NAGVMQNPRHLVRRRGQEARLRCSPMKGHSHVYWYRQLPEEGLKFMVYLQKENIIDESGMPKERFSAEFPKEGPSILRIQQVVRGDSAAYFCASSPGGTSGANVLTFGAGSRLTVL.

The chain has TRBV10-3 and TRBJ1-2; 7 positions agree with TRBD1. This CDR3 comprises 13 residues. Germline CDR1 and CDR2: ENHRY and SYGVKD. V lost 7 bases and J lost 4; bases outside the gene matches: 6. CDR3 DNA sequence: TGTGCCATCAAAGAGGGGGCGACCTATGGCTACACCTTC. Amino acids: CAIKEGATYGYTF.

The genes are TRBV7-8 and TRBJ2-1; 7 positions agree with TRBD2. Germline lookup yields CDR1 SGHVS and CDR2 FQNEAQ. CDR3 length: 14 residues. The trim removed 5 bases at V and 9 bases at J, leaving 10 bases unmatched. The CDR3 sequence is CASSPSGAPGEQFF. The CDR3 DNA is TGTGCCAGCAGCCCGAGCGGGGCCCCCGGTGAGCAGTTCTTC.

V gene TRBV25-1 combines with J gene TRBJ2-2; 9 bases map to TRBD1. There are 16 residues in the CDR3. Germline loops: CDR1 MGHDK, CDR2 SYGVNS. J gave up 2 bases and V 1 base, and 2 bases lay outside the gene matches. The CDR3 here is CASSEWGQGNTGELFF. The CDR3 DNA reads as TGTGCCAGCAGTGAATGGGGACAGGGAAACACCGGGGAGCTGTTTTTT.

CDR3: CASSPQTGPYEQYF. CDR3 in DNA: TGTGCCAGTAGTCCCCAGACAGGGCCCTACGAGCAGTACTTC. This chain links TRBV19 with TRBJ2-7; 7 positions agree with TRBD1. From germline, CDR1 is LNHDA and CDR2 SQIVND (reference sequence). The CDR3 extends over 14 amino acids. After removal of 5 bases from V and 2 bases from J, the junction contained 6 bases not matched to a gene.

The V and J genes are TRBV10-1 and TRBJ2-7, with D perhaps TRBD1 (6 bases). Trimming took 5 bases from V and 2 from J, leaving 10 bases between them. Germline V gene lookup returns CDR1 WNHNN and CDR2 SYGVQD (reference sequence). CDR3 length equals 13 residues. The CDR3 here is CASSKSGAYEQYF. CDR3 DNA: TGCGCCAGCAGTAAATCAGGGGCCTACGAGCAGTACTTC.

The chain employs TRBV27 and TRBJ2-6; D is perhaps TRBD1 (6 bases). The CDR3 runs 17 residues. V lost 1 base to trimming and J lost 4 bases, with 14 bases between them. The germline CDR1 and CDR2 sequences are MNHEY and SMNVEV (reference sequence). The CDR3 protein is CASSLYREYGGANVLTF. The CDR3 DNA is TGTGCCAGCAGTTTATACAGGGAGTATGGAGGGGCCAACGTCCTGACTTTC.